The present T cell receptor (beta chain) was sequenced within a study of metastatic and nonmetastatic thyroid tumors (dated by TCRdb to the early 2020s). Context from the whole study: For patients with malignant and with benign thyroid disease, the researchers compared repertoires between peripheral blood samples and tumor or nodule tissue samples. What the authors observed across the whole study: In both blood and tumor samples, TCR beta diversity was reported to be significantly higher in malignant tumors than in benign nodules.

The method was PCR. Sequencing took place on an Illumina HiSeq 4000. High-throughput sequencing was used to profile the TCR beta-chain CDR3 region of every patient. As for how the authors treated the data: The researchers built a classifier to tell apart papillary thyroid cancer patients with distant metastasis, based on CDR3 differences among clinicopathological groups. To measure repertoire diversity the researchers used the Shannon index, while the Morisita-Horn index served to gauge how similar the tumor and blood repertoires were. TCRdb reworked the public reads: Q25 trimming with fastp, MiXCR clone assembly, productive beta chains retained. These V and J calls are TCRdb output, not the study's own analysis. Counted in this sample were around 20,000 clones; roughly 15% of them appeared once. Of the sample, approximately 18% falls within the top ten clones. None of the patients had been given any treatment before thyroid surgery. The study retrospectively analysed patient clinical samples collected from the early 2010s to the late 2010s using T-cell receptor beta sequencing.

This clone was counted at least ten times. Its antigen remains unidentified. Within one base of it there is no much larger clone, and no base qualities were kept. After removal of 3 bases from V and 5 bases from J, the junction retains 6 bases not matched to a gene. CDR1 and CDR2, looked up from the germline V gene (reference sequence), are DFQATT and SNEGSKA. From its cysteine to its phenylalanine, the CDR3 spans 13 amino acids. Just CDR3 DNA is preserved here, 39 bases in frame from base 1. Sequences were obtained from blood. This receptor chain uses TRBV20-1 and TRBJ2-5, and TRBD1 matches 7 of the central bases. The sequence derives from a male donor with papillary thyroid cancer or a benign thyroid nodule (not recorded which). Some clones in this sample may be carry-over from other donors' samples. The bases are TGCAGTGCTAGGGGGACAGTAGGGGAGACCCAGTACTTC. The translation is CSARGTVGETQYF.